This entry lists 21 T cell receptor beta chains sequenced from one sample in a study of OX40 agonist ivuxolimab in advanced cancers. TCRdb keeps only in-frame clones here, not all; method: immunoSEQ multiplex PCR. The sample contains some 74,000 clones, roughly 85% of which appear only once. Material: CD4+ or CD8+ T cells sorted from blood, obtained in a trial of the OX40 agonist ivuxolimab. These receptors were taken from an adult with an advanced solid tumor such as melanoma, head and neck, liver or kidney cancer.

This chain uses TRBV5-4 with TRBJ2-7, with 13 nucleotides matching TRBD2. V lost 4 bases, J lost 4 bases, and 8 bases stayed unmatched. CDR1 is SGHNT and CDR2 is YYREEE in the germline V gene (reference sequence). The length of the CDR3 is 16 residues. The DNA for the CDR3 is TGTGCCAGCAGCATCGGACTAGCGGGAGCTAGGTACGAGCAGTACTTC. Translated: CASSIGLAGARYEQYF.

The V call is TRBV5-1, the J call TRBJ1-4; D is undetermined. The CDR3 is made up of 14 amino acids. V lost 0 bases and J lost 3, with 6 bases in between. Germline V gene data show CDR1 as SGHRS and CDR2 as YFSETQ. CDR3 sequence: CASSLDSSNEKLFF. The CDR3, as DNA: TGCGCCAGCAGCTTGGACAGTTCTAATGAAAAACTGTTTTTT.

Here the CDR3 DNA reads TGTGCCTGGAGTGTAAGATCTCCTGGCGGCTACACCTTC. It yields the protein CAWSVRSPGGYTF. This chain uses TRBV30 with TRBJ1-2; D is undetermined. Trimming left V 0 bases short and J 8 bases short, with 13 bases between. The CDR3 totals 13 residues. From germline, CDR1 is GTSNPN and CDR2 SVGIG (reference sequence).

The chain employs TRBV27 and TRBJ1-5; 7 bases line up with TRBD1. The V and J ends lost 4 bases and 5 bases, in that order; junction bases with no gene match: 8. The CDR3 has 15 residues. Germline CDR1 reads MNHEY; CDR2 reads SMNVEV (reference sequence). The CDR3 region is CASSSWQGVHQPQHF. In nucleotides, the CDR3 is TGTGCCAGCAGTTCGTGGCAGGGGGTTCATCAGCCCCAGCATTTT.

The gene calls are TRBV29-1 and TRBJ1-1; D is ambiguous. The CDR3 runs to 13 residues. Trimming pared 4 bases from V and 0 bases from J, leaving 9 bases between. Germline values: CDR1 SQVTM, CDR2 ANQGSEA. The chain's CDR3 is CSVVGQMNTEAFF. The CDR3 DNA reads TGCAGCGTTGTTGGCCAGATGAACACTGAAGCTTTCTTT. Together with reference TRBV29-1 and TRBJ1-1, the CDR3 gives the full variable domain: SAVISQKPSRDICQRGTSLTIQCQVDSQVTMMFWYRQQPGQSLTLIATANQGSEATYESGFVIDKFPISRPNLTFSTLTVSNMSPEDSSIYLCSVVGQMNTEAFFGQGTRLTVV.

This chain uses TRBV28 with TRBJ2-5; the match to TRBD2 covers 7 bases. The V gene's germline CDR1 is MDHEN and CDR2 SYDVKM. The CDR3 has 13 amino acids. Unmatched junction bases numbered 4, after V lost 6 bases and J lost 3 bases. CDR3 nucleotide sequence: TGTGCCAGCAGCTCTAGCGGAGAAGAGACCCAGTACTTC. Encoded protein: CASSSSGEETQYF.

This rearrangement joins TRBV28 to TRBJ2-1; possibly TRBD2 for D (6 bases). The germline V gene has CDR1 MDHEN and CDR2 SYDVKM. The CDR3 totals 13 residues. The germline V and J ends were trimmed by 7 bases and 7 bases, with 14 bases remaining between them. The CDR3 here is CASKWGAGNEQFF. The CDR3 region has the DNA TGTGCCAGCAAATGGGGTGCGGGAAATGAGCAGTTCTTC.

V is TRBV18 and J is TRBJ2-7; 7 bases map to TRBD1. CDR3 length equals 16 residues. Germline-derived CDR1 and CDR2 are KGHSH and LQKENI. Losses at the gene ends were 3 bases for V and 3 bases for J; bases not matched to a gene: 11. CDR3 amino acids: CASSPQPGTARYEQYF. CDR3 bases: TGTGCCAGCTCACCCCAACCGGGGACAGCCCGCTACGAGCAGTACTTC.

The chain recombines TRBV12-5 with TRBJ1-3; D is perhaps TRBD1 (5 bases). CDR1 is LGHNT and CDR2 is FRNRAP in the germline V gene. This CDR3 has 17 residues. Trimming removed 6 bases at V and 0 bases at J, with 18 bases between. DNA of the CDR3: TGTGCTAGTGGCCCGGGGGAAGGACTAGCCTCTGGAAACACCATATATTTT. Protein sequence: CASGPGEGLASGNTIYF.

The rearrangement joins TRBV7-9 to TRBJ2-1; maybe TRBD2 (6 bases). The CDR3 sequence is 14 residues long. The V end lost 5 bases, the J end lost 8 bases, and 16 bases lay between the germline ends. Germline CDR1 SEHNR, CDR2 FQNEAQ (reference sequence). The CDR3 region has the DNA TGTGCCAGCAGCCCGGACCGGAGGGACGATGAGCAGTTCTTC. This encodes CASSPDRRDDEQFF.

The CDR3 loop is CASSPSEGIGSYNSPLHF. CDR3 sequence (DNA): TGTGCCAGCAGTCCCTCGGAAGGGATCGGGTCCTATAATTCACCCCTCCACTTT. The J gene is TRBJ1-6, the V gene TRBV28; no definite D call. The CDR3 loop spans 18 amino acids. Germline assignment: CDR1 MDHEN and CDR2 SYDVKM. V was trimmed by 5 bases and J by 1 base, leaving 18 bases between them.

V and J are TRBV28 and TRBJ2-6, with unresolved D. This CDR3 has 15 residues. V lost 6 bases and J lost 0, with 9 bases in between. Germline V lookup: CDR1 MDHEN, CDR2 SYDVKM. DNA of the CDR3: TGTGCCAGCAGAGGGCCACGCTCTGGGGCCAACGTCCTGACTTTC. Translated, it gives CASRGPRSGANVLTF.

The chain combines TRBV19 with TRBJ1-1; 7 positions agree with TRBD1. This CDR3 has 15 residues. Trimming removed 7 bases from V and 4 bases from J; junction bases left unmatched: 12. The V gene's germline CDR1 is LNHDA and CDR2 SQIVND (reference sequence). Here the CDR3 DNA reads TGTGCCAGTATGGGGACCAGAGGGGGCTTCACTGAAGCTTTCTTT. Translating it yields CASMGTRGGFTEAFF.

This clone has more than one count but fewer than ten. CDR3: CASSFRGSYEQYF. The DNA of the CDR3 is TGTGCCAGCAGCTTCAGGGGTTCCTACGAGCAGTACTTC. V gene TRBV7-9 combines with J gene TRBJ2-7; weak D call: TRBD1 (6 bases). The germline V gene encodes CDR1 SEHNR and CDR2 FQNEAQ (reference sequence). The CDR3 loop spans 13 amino acids. V was trimmed by 3 bases and J by 1 base, leaving 7 bases between them.

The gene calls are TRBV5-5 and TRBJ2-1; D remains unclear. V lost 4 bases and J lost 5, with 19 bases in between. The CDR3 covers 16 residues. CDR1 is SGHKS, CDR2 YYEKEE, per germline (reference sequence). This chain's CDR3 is CASSRIVGLSDNEQFF. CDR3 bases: TGTGCCAGCAGCCGAATCGTGGGCCTATCGGACAATGAGCAGTTCTTC.

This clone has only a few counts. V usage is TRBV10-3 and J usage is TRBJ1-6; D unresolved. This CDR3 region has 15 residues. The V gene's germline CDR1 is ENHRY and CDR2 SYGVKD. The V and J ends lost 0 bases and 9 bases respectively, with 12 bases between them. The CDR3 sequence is CAISESRGGSSPLHF. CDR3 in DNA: TGTGCCATCAGTGAGTCCCGGGGAGGGAGTTCACCCCTCCACTTT.

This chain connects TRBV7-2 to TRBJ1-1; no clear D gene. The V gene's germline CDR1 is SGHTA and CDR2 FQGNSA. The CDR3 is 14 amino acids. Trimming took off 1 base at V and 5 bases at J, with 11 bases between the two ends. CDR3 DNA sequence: TGTGCCAGCAGCTTAGATCTCCGGGGAACTGAAGCTTTCTTT. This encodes CASSLDLRGTEAFF.

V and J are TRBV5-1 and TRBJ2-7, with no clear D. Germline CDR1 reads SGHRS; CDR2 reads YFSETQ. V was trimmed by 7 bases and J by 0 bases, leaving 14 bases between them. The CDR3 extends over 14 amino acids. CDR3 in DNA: TGCGCCAGCTGCCCCTCGACAAACTCCTACGAGCAGTACTTC. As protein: CASCPSTNSYEQYF.

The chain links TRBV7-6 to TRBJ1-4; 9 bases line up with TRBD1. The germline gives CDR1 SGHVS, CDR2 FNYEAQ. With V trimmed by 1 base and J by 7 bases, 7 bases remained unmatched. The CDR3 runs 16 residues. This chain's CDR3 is CASSLVGDRGSEKLFF. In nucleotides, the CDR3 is TGTGCCAGCAGCTTAGTTGGCGACAGGGGGAGTGAAAAACTGTTTTTT.

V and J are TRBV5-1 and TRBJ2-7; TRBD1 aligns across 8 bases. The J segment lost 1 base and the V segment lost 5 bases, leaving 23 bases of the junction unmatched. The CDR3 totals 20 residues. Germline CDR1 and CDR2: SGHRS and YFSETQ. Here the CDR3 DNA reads TGCGCCAGCAGTCCGCCATACCCAGGACAGGGTGGTCGGGTGTCCTACGAGCAGTACTTC. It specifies CASSPPYPGQGGRVSYEQYF.

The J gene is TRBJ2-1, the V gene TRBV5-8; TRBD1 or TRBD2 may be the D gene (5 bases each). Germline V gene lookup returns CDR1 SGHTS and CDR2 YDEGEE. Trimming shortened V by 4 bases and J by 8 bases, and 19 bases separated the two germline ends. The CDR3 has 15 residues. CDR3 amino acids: CASSLQGTSGDEQFF. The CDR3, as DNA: TGTGCCAGCAGCCTCCAAGGGACCTCCGGGGATGAGCAGTTCTTC.